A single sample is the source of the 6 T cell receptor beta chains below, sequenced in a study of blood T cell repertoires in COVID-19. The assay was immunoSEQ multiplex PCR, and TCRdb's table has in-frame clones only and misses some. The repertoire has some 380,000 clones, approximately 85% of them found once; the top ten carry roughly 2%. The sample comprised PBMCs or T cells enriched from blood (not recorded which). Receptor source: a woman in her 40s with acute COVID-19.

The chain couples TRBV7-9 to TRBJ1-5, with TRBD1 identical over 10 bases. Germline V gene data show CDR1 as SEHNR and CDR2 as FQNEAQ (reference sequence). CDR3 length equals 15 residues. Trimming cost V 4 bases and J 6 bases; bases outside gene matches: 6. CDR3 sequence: CASSSGTGVFQPQHF. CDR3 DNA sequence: TGTGCCAGCAGCTCCGGGACAGGGGTATTTCAGCCCCAGCATTTT.

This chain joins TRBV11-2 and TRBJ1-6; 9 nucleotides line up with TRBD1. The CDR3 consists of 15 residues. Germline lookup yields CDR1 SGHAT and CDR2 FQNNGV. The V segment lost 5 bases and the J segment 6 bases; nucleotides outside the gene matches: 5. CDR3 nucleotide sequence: TGTGCCAGCAGCCCGCTGACAGGGGGTAATTCACCCCTCCACTTT. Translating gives CASSPLTGGNSPLHF.

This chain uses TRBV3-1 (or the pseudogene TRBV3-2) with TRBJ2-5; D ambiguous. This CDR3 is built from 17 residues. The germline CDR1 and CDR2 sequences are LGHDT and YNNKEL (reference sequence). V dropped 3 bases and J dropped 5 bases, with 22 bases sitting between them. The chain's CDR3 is CASSQVPLPSRSETQYF. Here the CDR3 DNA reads TGTGCCAGCAGCCAGGTCCCCCTCCCCAGCAGGTCCGAGACCCAGTACTTC.

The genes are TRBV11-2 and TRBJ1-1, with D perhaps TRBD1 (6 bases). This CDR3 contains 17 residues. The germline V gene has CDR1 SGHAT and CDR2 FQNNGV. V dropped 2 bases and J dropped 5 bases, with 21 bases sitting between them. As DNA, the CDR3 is TGTGCCAGCAGCTTATTACAGGGAGGGATTGATGGAACTGAAGCTTTCTTT. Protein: CASSLLQGGIDGTEAFF. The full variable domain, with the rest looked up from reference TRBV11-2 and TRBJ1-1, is EAGVAQSPRYKIIEKRQSVAFWCNPISGHATLYWYQQILGQGPKLLIQFQNNGVVDDSQLPKDRFSAERLKGVDSTLKIQPAKLEDSAVYLCASSLLQGGIDGTEAFFGQGTRLTVV.

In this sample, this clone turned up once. As DNA, the CDR3 is TGCGCCAGCAGCCAAGAAACGCAGGGCGGACAGCCCCAGCATTTT. Encoded protein: CASSQETQGGQPQHF. This chain uses TRBV4-1 with TRBJ1-5, with D perhaps matching TRBD1 (5 bases). V lost 0 bases to trimming and J lost 7 bases, with 13 bases between them. From germline, CDR1 is MGHRA and CDR2 YSYEKL. The CDR3 covers 15 residues.

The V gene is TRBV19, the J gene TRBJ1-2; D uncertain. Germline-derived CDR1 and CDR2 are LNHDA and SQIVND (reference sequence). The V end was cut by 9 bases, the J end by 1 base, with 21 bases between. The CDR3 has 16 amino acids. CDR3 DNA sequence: TGTGCCAGCTGTGACGATAGACTGACTGTTAACTATGGCTACACCTTC. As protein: CASCDDRLTVNYGYTF.